This T cell receptor (beta chain) is drawn from a study of blood T cell repertoires in COVID-19. Study summary: In each case, the material was cDNA or gDNA derived from T cells, B-cell-depleted T cells, or PBMCs.

This table comes from immunoSEQ multiplex PCR, and its TCRdb copy is limited to in-frame clones, with some not included. The sample shows over 130,000 clones, about 87% of them seen only once. The CDR3 runs to 18 residues. The V and J ends lost 3 bases and 4 bases, in that order; junction bases with no gene match: 17. Looked up from germline, CDR1 is SGHDN and CDR2 is FVKESK. The sample consisted of peripheral blood. This TCR was sampled from a human donor in a cohort sampled during active COVID-19. The chain uses TRBV14 and TRBJ1-2; 7 bases map to TRBD1. The CDR3 DNA reads TGTGCCAGCAGCCATAGACAGGGACCGTCTTCCTCCTTCTATGGCTACACCTTC. Protein sequence: CASSHRQGPSSSFYGYTF.